The source of this TCR beta chain is a study of T cell repertoires in cytomegalovirus infection. Study details: Recently identified HLA-C-restricted CMV epitopes and well-studied HLA-B-restricted CMV epitopes were used by the study. Public signatures in TCR beta pointed to CMV infection and matching HLA type.

As to this clonotype: Its antigen is as yet unknown.

V lost 2 bases and J 10 bases, leaving 12 bases between the germline ends. Germline lookup yields CDR1 MNHNS and CDR2 SASEGT. The CDR3 totals 13 residues. General observations from the study: Accumulated public TCR beta family frequency recognized individuals carrying CMV together with the relevant HLA.

MiXCR was run by TCRdb on the reads, yielding one entry per CDR3 protein. The table includes some 920,000 distinct CDR3 sequences, approximately 33% detected once. The sequence was collected from a human donor in good health (CMV status not recorded). Some clones in this sample may be carry-over from other donors' samples. This specimen was cultured CD8+ T cells from PBMCs, taken from culture after CMV antigen stimulation. The chain uses TRBV6-1 and TRBJ2-1; D is unclear. CDR3 DNA: TGTGCCAGCAGTGAATGGGTGGTGAACGAGCAGTTCTTC. Translating gives CASSEWVVNEQFF.